These T cell receptor beta chains were read from a single sample in a study of Graves' ophthalmopathy and Graves' hyperthyroidism. TCRdb itself ran the multiplex PCR reads through MiXCR, one entry per CDR3 protein. The sample has some 250,000 distinct CDR3 sequences; around 50% are singletons. Sample: peripheral blood. The receptor set was obtained from an adult man with Graves' ophthalmopathy. Each CDR3 is given with its conserved first and last residue. Fields, in order: clone size, D gene, CDR3 length, J gene, V gene, CDR3 protein, CDR3 DNA. The D gene is left open where the match is weak. Size tells how often a clone was seen (once, few, many) or the class of an expanded clone, and some rows leave it out.

size: few
D: TRBD1
length: 14
J: TRBJ2-7
V: TRBV19
CDR3: CASSWDRWTYEQYF
DNA: TGTGCCAGTAGTTGGGACAGGTGGACCTACGAGCAGTACTTC

size: large
D: .
length: 11
J: TRBJ2-5
V: TRBV29-1
CDR3: CSVTTGSAQYF
DNA: TGCAGCGTCACGACTGGATCGGCCCAGTACTTC

size: .
D: .
length: 13
J: TRBJ1-2
V: TRBV5-1
CDR3: CASREDSNYGYTF
DNA: TGCGCCAGCAGGGAGGACAGTAACTATGGCTACACCTTC

size: few
D: TRBD2
length: 15
J: TRBJ2-7
V: TRBV9
CDR3: CASSVAGTSGDEQYF
DNA: TGTGCCAGCAGCGTCGCCGGGACTAGTGGAGACGAGCAGTACTTC

size: .
D: TRBD1
length: 13
J: TRBJ2-7
V: TRBV20-1
CDR3: CSAIPTGSYEQYF
DNA: TGCAGTGCTATACCGACAGGGTCCTACGAGCAGTACTTC

size: few
D: TRBD1
length: 14
J: TRBJ2-5
V: TRBV29-1
CDR3: CSADRGSSQETQYF
DNA: TGCAGCGCCGACAGGGGGTCTTCCCAAGAGACCCAGTACTTC

size: .
D: .
length: 14
J: TRBJ2-7
V: TRBV5-1
CDR3: CASSLRASGDEQYF
DNA: TGCGCCAGCAGCTTGAGGGCGTCAGGCGATGAGCAGTACTTC

size: .
D: .
length: 15
J: TRBJ2-2
V: TRBV25-1
CDR3: CASSFGQTNTGELFF
DNA: TGTGCCAGCAGCTTCGGACAAACGAACACCGGGGAGCTGTTTTTT

size: .
D: .
length: 13
J: TRBJ1-6
V: TRBV2
CDR3: CASSPQLYSPLHF
DNA: TGTGCCAGCAGTCCACAGTTGTATTCACCCCTCCACTTT

size: .
D: .
length: 11
J: TRBJ1-2
V: TRBV10-3
CDR3: CASSSQDGYTF
DNA: TGTGCCAGCAGTTCCCAGGATGGCTACACCTTC

size: .
D: .
length: 15
J: TRBJ2-5
V: TRBV10-2
CDR3: CASSPRDWYQETQYF
DNA: TGTGCCAGCAGTCCGAGGGACTGGTACCAAGAGACCCAGTACTTC

size: few
D: TRBD1
length: 14
J: TRBJ2-7
V: TRBV7-9
CDR3: CASSNGTGGWEQYF
DNA: TGTGCCAGCAGCAACGGGACAGGGGGCTGGGAGCAGTACTTC

size: few
D: TRBD2
length: 13
J: TRBJ2-5
V: TRBV20-1
CDR3: CSGTSGGEETQYF
DNA: TGCAGTGGCACTAGCGGGGGGGAAGAGACCCAGTACTTC

size: .
D: TRBD1
length: 14
J: TRBJ1-1
V: TRBV5-8
CDR3: CASSDSGGRTEAFF
DNA: TGTGCCAGCAGCGATTCAGGGGGTCGAACTGAAGCTTTCTTT

size: .
D: TRBD1
length: 14
J: TRBJ2-5
V: TRBV5-1
CDR3: CASCSTGGEETQYF
DNA: TGTGCCAGCTGTAGCACAGGGGGTGAAGAGACCCAGTACTTC

size: .
D: .
length: 15
J: TRBJ1-5
V: TRBV5-6
CDR3: CASSLGYSGNQPQHF
DNA: TGTGCCAGCAGCTTAGGGTATTCGGGCAATCAGCCCCAGCATTTT

size: .
D: TRBD2
length: 15
J: TRBJ2-7
V: TRBV28
CDR3: CASSSPGGGAYEQYF
DNA: TGTGCCAGCAGTTCCCCCGGGGGAGGGGCGTACGAGCAGTACTTC

size: .
D: TRBD2
length: 14
J: TRBJ2-7
V: TRBV30
CDR3: CAWRSSGRSYEQYF
DNA: TGTGCCTGGAGGAGTAGCGGGAGATCCTACGAGCAGTACTTC

size: few
D: TRBD1
length: 16
J: TRBJ1-4
V: TRBV20-1
CDR3: CSASPDRAATNEKLFF
DNA: TGCAGTGCTAGTCCGGACAGGGCTGCAACTAATGAAAAACTGTTTTTT

size: .
D: .
length: 15
J: TRBJ2-7
V: TRBV7-2
CDR3: CASTLSRTDTYEQYF
DNA: TGTGCCAGCACCCTTTCCCGCACTGATACCTACGAGCAGTACTTC

size: few
D: .
length: 17
J: TRBJ2-5
V: TRBV5-8
CDR3: CASSFTVGGRWQETQYF
DNA: TGTGCCAGCAGCTTCACGGTGGGGGGGCGCTGGCAAGAGACCCAGTACTTC

size: .
D: TRBD1
length: 17
J: TRBJ1-5
V: TRBV7-9
CDR3: CASSQQPGQVFREPQHF
DNA: TGTGCCAGCAGCCAACAACCGGGACAGGTCTTCAGGGAGCCCCAGCATTTT

size: many
D: .
length: 14
J: TRBJ1-6
V: TRBV4-1
CDR3: CASSLGQKQSPLHF
DNA: TGCGCCAGCAGCCTAGGACAGAAGCAGTCCCCCCTCCACTTT

size: many
D: .
length: 13
J: TRBJ1-1
V: TRBV20-1
CDR3: CSAWAGIGTEAFF
DNA: TGCAGTGCGTGGGCAGGGATTGGCACTGAAGCTTTCTTT

size: many
D: .
length: 14
J: TRBJ1-2
V: TRBV10-3
CDR3: CAITPAQIDYGYTF
DNA: TGTGCCATCACCCCCGCCCAAATAGACTATGGCTACACCTTC

size: few
D: .
length: 17
J: TRBJ2-5
V: TRBV20-1
CDR3: CSARDRAPGRLQETQYF
DNA: TGCAGTGCTAGAGATCGCGCACCGGGACGGCTACAAGAGACCCAGTACTTC

size: .
D: TRBD2
length: 15
J: TRBJ2-5
V: TRBV9
CDR3: CASSHWASGRETQYF
DNA: TGTGCCAGCAGCCATTGGGCTAGCGGGAGGGAGACCCAGTACTTC

size: few
D: .
length: 15
J: TRBJ2-6
V: TRBV2
CDR3: CASSDAGSGANVLTF
DNA: TGTGCCAGCAGTGATGCAGGCTCTGGGGCCAACGTCCTGACTTTC

size: .
D: .
length: 13
J: TRBJ1-6
V: TRBV10-1
CDR3: CASSEAVDSPLHF
DNA: TGCGCCAGCAGTGAGGCAGTCGATTCACCCCTCCACTTT

size: .
D: TRBD2
length: 19
J: TRBJ2-7
V: TRBV10-2
CDR3: CASSGGPGLAGFAGGEQYF
DNA: TGCGCCAGCAGCGGCGGACCGGGACTAGCGGGATTCGCAGGGGGCGAGCAGTACTTC

size: few
D: TRBD2
length: 18
J: TRBJ2-2
V: TRBV5-1
CDR3: CASSPLGTSGSPVGELFF
DNA: TGCGCCAGCAGCCCCCTCGGGACTAGCGGGAGCCCGGTCGGGGAGCTGTTTTTT

size: few
D: .
length: 11
J: TRBJ2-2
V: TRBV25-1
CDR3: CASGRTGELFF
DNA: TGTGCCAGCGGGCGGACCGGGGAGCTGTTTTTT

size: .
D: TRBD2
length: 16
J: TRBJ2-2
V: TRBV9
CDR3: CASTKLAGANTGELFF
DNA: TGTGCCAGCACCAAGCTAGCGGGGGCGAACACCGGGGAGCTGTTTTTT

size: .
D: TRBD2
length: 15
J: TRBJ2-5
V: TRBV4-1
CDR3: CASRPTSGGQETQYF
DNA: TGCGCCAGCCGACCGACTAGCGGGGGGCAAGAGACCCAGTACTTC

size: .
D: .
length: 16
J: TRBJ2-7
V: TRBV15
CDR3: CATSSVPGTSNYEQYF
DNA: TGTGCCACCAGCAGCGTCCCGGGAACATCAAATTACGAGCAGTACTTC

size: few
D: .
length: 17
J: TRBJ2-7
V: TRBV2
CDR3: CASSQAVRTQATVEQYF
DNA: TGTGCCAGCAGCCAAGCGGTGAGGACTCAGGCAACGGTCGAGCAGTACTTC

size: once
D: .
length: 14
J: TRBJ1-3
V: TRBV12-3/TRBV12-4
CDR3: CASSVEFSGNTIYF
DNA: TGTGCCAGCAGCGTGGAGTTCTCTGGAAACACCATATATTTT

size: few
D: TRBD1
length: 16
J: TRBJ2-5
V: TRBV24-1
CDR3: CATSDFSRDRRETQYF
DNA: TGTGCCACCAGTGATTTCAGTCGGGACAGGAGGGAGACCCAGTACTTC

size: .
D: .
length: 14
J: TRBJ2-7
V: TRBV20-1
CDR3: CSARDIRSSYEQYF
DNA: TGCAGTGCTAGAGATATCAGGAGCTCCTACGAGCAGTACTTC

size: .
D: .
length: 14
J: TRBJ1-5
V: TRBV2
CDR3: CASTLSGSNQPQHF
DNA: TGTGCCAGCACACTTTCAGGATCTAATCAGCCCCAGCATTTT

size: .
D: TRBD2
length: 17
J: TRBJ2-5
V: TRBV24-1
CDR3: CATSSGLAGRFGETQYF
DNA: TGTGCCACCAGTTCTGGGCTAGCGGGAAGGTTTGGAGAGACCCAGTACTTC

size: few
D: .
length: 12
J: TRBJ2-2
V: TRBV19
CDR3: CASTENTGELFF
DNA: TGTGCCAGTACAGAGAACACCGGGGAGCTGTTTTTT

size: few
D: .
length: 14
J: TRBJ1-1
V: TRBV3-1
CDR3: CASSQDSWGTEAFF
DNA: TGTGCCAGCAGCCAAGATAGTTGGGGCACTGAAGCTTTCTTT